Below are 13 T cell receptor beta chains sequenced from a single sample in a study of blood T cell repertoires in COVID-19. TCRdb's copy holds only in-frame clones and misses some; the assay was immunoSEQ multiplex PCR. The sample holds approximately 64,000 clones, roughly four fifths seen once. Input material: peripheral blood. Every receptor here comes from a woman in her sixties or seventies with acute or convalescent COVID-19.

This rearrangement joins TRBV2 to TRBJ1-4, with D perhaps TRBD1 (5 bases). V shed 6 bases and J shed 9 bases, with 14 bases lying between them. There are 13 residues in the CDR3. Germline CDR1 SNHLY, CDR2 FYNNEI. The CDR3 reads CASSDQGIQKLFF. Here the CDR3 DNA reads TGTGCCAGCAGCGACCAGGGTATCCAAAAACTGTTTTTT.

V and J are TRBV3-1 (or the pseudogene TRBV3-2) and TRBJ1-5; D not resolved. V lost 1 base and J lost 16, with 17 bases in between. CDR1 LGHDT and CDR2 YNNKEL come from the germline V gene (reference sequence). The CDR3 loop spans 13 amino acids. In DNA, the CDR3 is TGTGCCAGCAGCCAAGCGACACTTACTCGACAACATTTT. Its protein is CASSQATLTRQHF.

The chain uses TRBV28 and TRBJ1-5; tentatively, D is TRBD1 (5 bases). The germline CDR1 and CDR2 sequences are MDHEN and SYDVKM. Trimming pared 0 bases from V and 4 bases from J, leaving 16 bases between. The CDR3 loop spans 17 amino acids. The CDR3 protein is CASSLWDSAGPNQPQHF. The DNA for the CDR3 is TGTGCCAGCAGTTTATGGGATTCCGCAGGGCCGAATCAGCCCCAGCATTTT.

This rearrangement joins TRBV7-9 to TRBJ2-1; D possibly corresponds to TRBD2 (6 bases). V lost 3 bases, J lost 0 bases, and 9 bases lay in between. Germline CDR1 SEHNR, CDR2 FQNEAQ (reference sequence). The CDR3 extends over 15 amino acids. DNA of the CDR3: TGTGCCAGCAGCTTGGGCGGGGTCTCCTACAATGAGCAGTTCTTC. This gives the protein CASSLGGVSYNEQFF. The full variable domain, its missing parts supplied by reference TRBV7-9 and TRBJ2-1, is DTGVSQNPRHKITKRGQNVTFRCDPISEHNRLYWYRQTLGQGPEFLTYFQNEAQLEKSRLLSDRFSAERPKGSFSTLEIQRTEQGDSAMYLCASSLGGVSYNEQFFGPGTRLTVL.

V is TRBV9 and J is TRBJ1-2, with no clear D. The V end lost 1 base, the J end lost 0 bases, and 10 bases lay between the germline ends. Germline CDR1 and CDR2: SGDLS and YYNGEE. CDR3 length: 15 amino acids. CDR3 amino acids: CASSVTSIPNYGYTF. The CDR3 DNA follows: TGTGCCAGCAGCGTAACTTCAATTCCTAACTATGGCTACACCTTC.

V usage is TRBV27 and J usage is TRBJ2-1, with 7 bases aligning to TRBD2. V lost 5 bases to trimming and J lost 5 bases; unmatched junction nucleotides: 12. CDR1 and CDR2 from the germline V gene are MNHEY and SMNVEV (reference sequence). This CDR3 comprises 16 residues. The CDR3 sequence: CASSPRTGGADNEQFF. The CDR3 DNA sequence: TGTGCCAGCAGTCCTCGGACGGGAGGCGCCGACAATGAGCAGTTCTTC.

The rearrangement links TRBV4-1 to TRBJ1-5; D is perhaps TRBD1 (6 bases). Trimming took 0 bases from V and 6 from J, leaving 15 bases between them. Per the germline V gene, CDR1 is MGHRA and CDR2 is YSYEKL. The CDR3 spans 16 residues. The CDR3 sequence is CASSQEAGALGQPQHF. As DNA, the CDR3 is TGCGCCAGCAGCCAAGAGGCGGGGGCGCTCGGTCAGCCCCAGCATTTT.

This chain uses TRBV5-1 with TRBJ2-1; 7 bases are a match to TRBD1. The J segment lost 2 bases and the V segment lost 0 bases, leaving 2 bases of the junction unmatched. Germline-derived CDR1 and CDR2 are SGHRS and YFSETQ. CDR3 length: 15 amino acids. Here the CDR3 reads CASSLGGQAYNEQFF. CDR3 DNA sequence: TGCGCCAGCAGCTTGGGCGGACAGGCCTACAATGAGCAGTTCTTC. The full variable domain, rest sourced from reference TRBV5-1 and TRBJ2-1, is KAGVTQTPRYLIKTRGQQVTLSCSPISGHRSVSWYQQTPGQGLQFLFEYFSETQRNKGNFPGRFSGRQFSNSRSEMNVSTLELGDSALYLCASSLGGQAYNEQFFGPGTRLTVL.

The gene calls are TRBV10-3 and TRBJ2-3, with TRBD1 as a possible D gene (5 bases). The CDR3 loop spans 15 amino acids. Germline V gives CDR1 ENHRY, CDR2 SYGVKD. V lost 3 bases, J lost 2 bases, and 12 bases lay in between. The CDR3 sequence: CAISDEGASTDTQYF. DNA of the CDR3: TGTGCCATCAGTGATGAAGGGGCCTCCACAGATACGCAGTATTTT.

This clone was seen only a few times. The chain employs TRBV19 and TRBJ1-2; the D is unclear. The V gene lost 7 bases and the J gene lost 4 bases, with 19 bases spanning the gap. Germline values: CDR1 LNHDA, CDR2 SQIVND (reference sequence). The length of the CDR3 is 15 residues. The DNA of the CDR3 is TGTGCCAGTACAGAGGATCCCCAACGTAGCTATGGCTACACCTTC. As protein: CASTEDPQRSYGYTF.

The chain employs TRBV6-6 and TRBJ2-1; D not certain. Germline values: CDR1 MNHNY, CDR2 SVGAGI (reference sequence). CDR3 length: 13 residues. Trimming took 0 bases from V and 7 from J, leaving 7 bases between them. The CDR3 loop is CASSYSSLNEQFF. CDR3 nucleotide sequence: TGTGCCAGCAGTTACTCGAGCCTGAATGAGCAGTTCTTC.

This clone was counted between two and nine times. The chain couples TRBV14 to TRBJ1-1; 9 bases align to TRBD1. There are 15 residues in the CDR3. J gave up 4 bases and V 1 base, and 4 bases lay outside the gene matches. The germline V gene has CDR1 SGHDN and CDR2 FVKESK. DNA for the CDR3: TGTGCCAGCAGCCAAGCGACAGGGGGGGGCACTGAAGCTTTCTTT. This sequence encodes CASSQATGGGTEAFF. Based on the CDR3 plus reference TRBV14 and TRBJ1-1, the full variable domain is EAGVTQFPSHSVIEKGQTVTLRCDPISGHDNLYWYRRVMGKEIKFLLHFVKESKQDESGMPNNRFLAERTGGTYSTLKVQPAELEDSGVYFCASSQATGGGTEAFFGQGTRLTVV.

The V call is TRBV5-4, the J call TRBJ1-1; D call uncertain. There are 14 residues in the CDR3. Trimming took off 0 bases at V and 2 bases at J, with 8 bases between the two ends. In germline, CDR1 is SGHNT, CDR2 YYREEE (reference sequence). CDR3 nucleotide sequence: TGTGCCAGCAGCTTGGATCCATTTAACACTGAAGCTTTCTTT. Protein: CASSLDPFNTEAFF.